This TCR beta chain derives from a study of blood T cell repertoires in COVID-19. In the study overall: Samples of COVID-19 (acute and convalescent) were obtained from the United States, Italy and Spain. From T cells, B-cell-depleted T cells, or PBMCs came the material, which was cDNA or gDNA.

Authors' analysis steps: Estimates of nucleated cell counts were drawn from the amplification of reference gene primers. The protocol was immunoSEQ multiplex PCR, while the TCRdb copy is restricted to in-frame clones and leaves out a portion. The D gene and trimming were derived from the DNA, and the V and J assignments and clone size from that table. The repertoire holds about 190,000 clones, with approximately 90% as singletons. This CDR3 is 12 amino acids long. Trimming stripped 9 bases from V and 10 bases from J, with 18 bases between. CDR1 SNHLY and CDR2 FYNNEI come from the germline V gene. The sample was peripheral blood. The V call is TRBV2, the J call TRBJ1-1; D ambiguous. The clonotype comes from a woman aged 35 to 49 who had recovered from COVID-19. The CDR3 reads CARRAGTDTAFF. The CDR3 DNA is TGTGCCAGGAGGGCGGGTACTGATACAGCTTTCTTT.